This T cell receptor beta chain was identified in a study of monozygotic twins with cystic fibrosis. Trimming took off 4 bases at V and 4 bases at J, with 19 bases between the two ends. The CDR3 is 16 amino acids. Germline V gene data show CDR1 as SGHNT and CDR2 as YYREEE (reference sequence). Assay used: immunoSEQ multiplex PCR; TCRdb lists only in-frame clones, some missing. The data contain fewer than 10,000 clones, roughly 98% of them seen just once; the ten biggest clones take up around 0.24%. The J gene is TRBJ2-3, the V gene TRBV5-4, with D possibly matching TRBD2 (6 bases). The TCR originated in a girl aged 2 to 9 with cystic fibrosis. Input material: blood. The CDR3: CASSESGRGGSDTQYF. The CDR3 bases are TGTGCCAGCAGCGAGTCCGGTAGGGGAGGATCAGATACGCAGTATTTT.